These 9 T cell receptor beta chains were sequenced from one sample in a study of blood T cell repertoires in COVID-19. Some clones are missing from TCRdb's copy, which holds only in-frame ones; the method was immunoSEQ multiplex PCR. The top ten clones hold less than 3.5% of a sample with 300,000 to 400,000 clones, around nine tenths of them seen once. The source material was peripheral blood. The receptors come from a woman aged 18 to 35 who had recovered from COVID-19.

The chain couples TRBV30 to TRBJ2-1, with 12 nucleotides matching TRBD1. The J segment lost 9 bases and the V segment lost 0 bases, leaving 3 bases of the junction unmatched. In germline, CDR1 is GTSNPN, CDR2 SVGIG (reference sequence). There are 14 residues in the CDR3. The CDR3 sequence: CAWSVGTGGFEQFF. In nucleotides, the CDR3 is TGTGCCTGGAGTGTAGGGACAGGGGGCTTTGAGCAGTTCTTC.

V gene TRBV5-5 combines with J gene TRBJ2-2; 9 nucleotides align to TRBD1. The V segment lost 3 bases and the J segment 4 bases; nucleotides outside the gene matches: 7. Germline CDR1 reads SGHKS; CDR2 reads YYEKEE (reference sequence). This CDR3 has 16 residues. CDR3 protein: CASSYTGGMGTGELFF. The CDR3 bases are TGTGCCAGCAGCTATACAGGGGGCATGGGCACCGGGGAGCTGTTTTTT.

As DNA, the CDR3 is TGTGCCAGCAGCTTAGGGGCGCACTTCGGAAACACCATATATTTT. This gives the protein CASSLGAHFGNTIYF. This chain uses TRBV7-9 with TRBJ1-3; no clear D gene. Deletions cut 1 base from V and 4 bases from J, with 11 bases between. This CDR3 is 15 amino acids long. Germline V gene sequence: CDR1 SEHNR, CDR2 FQNEAQ (reference sequence).

The V and J genes are TRBV6-2 or TRBV6-3 and TRBJ1-2; unclear D gene. This CDR3 spans 15 amino acids. Germline V gene data show CDR1 as MNHEY and CDR2 as SVGEGT. Trimming left V 2 bases short and J 4 bases short, with 14 bases between. The CDR3 nucleotides read TGTGCCAGCAGTTACGGAGATCTAGCTTCCTATGGCTACACCTTC. Translation gives CASSYGDLASYGYTF.

The chain combines TRBV5-6 with TRBJ1-1; D gene uncertain. Per germline, CDR1 SGHDT and CDR2 YYEEEE. Deletions cut 4 bases from V and 11 bases from J, with 18 bases between. The CDR3 sequence is 13 residues long. The CDR3 loop is CASSPRRAAGAFF. CDR3 DNA sequence: TGTGCCAGCAGCCCCAGACGGGCTGCGGGGGCTTTCTTT.

A few counts support this clone. CDR3 loop: CASSFSGGDETQYF. The CDR3 DNA sequence: TGTGCCAGCAGCTTTTCAGGGGGCGATGAGACCCAGTACTTC. The chain couples TRBV7-9 to TRBJ2-5, with 8 bases aligning to TRBD1. CDR3 size: 14 residues. Germline V gene data show CDR1 as SEHNR and CDR2 as FQNEAQ (reference sequence). The junction had 5 bases not matched to a gene; V was cut back by 3 bases and J by 5 bases.

The J gene is TRBJ1-1, the V gene TRBV5-1, with 8 bases that match TRBD1. Germline V gene sequence: CDR1 SGHRS, CDR2 YFSETQ. Trimming removed 4 bases from V and 4 bases from J; junction bases left unmatched: 9. The CDR3 covers 15 residues. The CDR3 loop reads CASSPNSQGATEAFF. CDR3 coding DNA: TGCGCCAGCAGCCCGAACTCCCAGGGGGCCACTGAAGCTTTCTTT.

The chain joins TRBV19 to TRBJ1-4; 7 nucleotides align to TRBD1. The CDR3 is made up of 17 amino acids. From germline, CDR1 is LNHDA and CDR2 SQIVND (reference sequence). V was clipped by 4 bases and J by 4 bases; unmatched bases: 12. CDR3 nucleotide sequence: TGTGCCAGTAGTAAGAGGACAGGCGACTACCTTAATGAAAAACTGTTTTTT. It codes for CASSKRTGDYLNEKLFF.

The CDR3 reads CASSTESGTDGIRDSPLHF. DNA for the CDR3: TGTGCCAGCAGCACCGAATCCGGGACAGATGGAATTCGGGATTCACCCCTCCACTTT. The chain carries TRBV21-1 and TRBJ1-6; whether TRBD1, the table's D call, matches the DNA was not checked. TRBV21-1 is designated a pseudogene. The CDR3 totals 19 residues.